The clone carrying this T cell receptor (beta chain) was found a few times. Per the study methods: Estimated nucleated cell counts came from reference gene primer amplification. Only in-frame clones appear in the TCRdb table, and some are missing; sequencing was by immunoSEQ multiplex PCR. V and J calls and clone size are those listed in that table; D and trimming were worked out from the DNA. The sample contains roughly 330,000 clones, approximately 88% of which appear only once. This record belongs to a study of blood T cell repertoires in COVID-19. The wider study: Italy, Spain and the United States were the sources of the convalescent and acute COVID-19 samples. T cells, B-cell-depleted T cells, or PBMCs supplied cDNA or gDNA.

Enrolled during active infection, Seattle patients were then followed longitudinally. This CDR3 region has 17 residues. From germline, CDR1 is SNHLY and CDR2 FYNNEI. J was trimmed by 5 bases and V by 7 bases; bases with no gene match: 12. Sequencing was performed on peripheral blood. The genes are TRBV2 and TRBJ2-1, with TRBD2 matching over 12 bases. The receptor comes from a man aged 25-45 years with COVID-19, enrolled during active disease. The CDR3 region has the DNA TGTGCCAGCAACGGACTAGCGGGACCAAATAATAACAATGAGCAGTTCTTC. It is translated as CASNGLAGPNNNNEQFF.